The 21 T cell receptor beta chains reported below all come from one sample, sequenced in a study of cytomegalovirus exposure and HLA in healthy donors. The PCR ran on 60 Vbeta and 13 Jbeta primers. Generated by immunoSEQ multiplex PCR, the TCRdb table keeps only in-frame clones and is missing some. Of tens of thousands of clones in the sample, roughly 80% were seen once. Sequenced input: PBMCs. The receptors originated from a girl aged 2-9 years in good health and CMV-seropositive.

This clone was observed a single time. The genes are TRBV2 and TRBJ1-2; 9 bases align to TRBD1. The CDR3 covers 13 residues. The V gene end was trimmed by 7 bases and the J gene end by 7 bases; junction bases not matched to a gene: 7. The germline gives CDR1 SNHLY, CDR2 FYNNEI. The CDR3 reads CASTPQGAVGYTF. Here the CDR3 DNA reads TGTGCCAGCACCCCACAGGGGGCAGTTGGCTACACCTTC.

Remarks on this clone: This specimen includes other DNA sequences encoding the same CDR3. This chain links TRBV30 with TRBJ1-5, with 8 bases matching TRBD1. From germline, CDR1 is GTSNPN and CDR2 SVGIG (reference sequence). The CDR3 totals 13 residues. Losses at the gene ends were 1 base for V and 4 bases for J; bases not matched to a gene: 0. CDR3 DNA sequence: TGTGCCTGGAGTGGGACAGGGAATCAGCCCCAGCATTTT. Its translation is CAWSGTGNQPQHF.

The rearrangement uses TRBV30 and TRBJ1-2, with a weak D call TRBD1 (5 bases). Trimming left V 0 bases short and J 9 bases short, with 14 bases between. Germline V gene data show CDR1 as GTSNPN and CDR2 as SVGIG (reference sequence). The CDR3 contains 13 residues. The DNA of the CDR3 is TGTGCCTGGAGTGTTCAGGGAGGTTTGAGCTACACCTTC. Its translation is CAWSVQGGLSYTF.

V gene TRBV13 combines with J gene TRBJ2-3; D unclear. With 0 bases removed from V and 5 bases from J, the gap between germline ends came to 3 bases. The CDR3 covers 12 residues. Germline V gives CDR1 PRHDT, CDR2 FYEKMQ (reference sequence). The CDR3 loop reads CASSLGGDTQYF. In nucleotides, the CDR3 is TGTGCCAGCAGCTTAGGCGGAGATACGCAGTATTTT.

This chain connects TRBV18 to TRBJ2-3; no clear D gene. The germline V and J ends were trimmed by 3 bases and 6 bases, with 13 bases remaining between them. The CDR3 is made up of 14 amino acids. Per germline, CDR1 KGHSH and CDR2 LQKENI. Written as DNA, the CDR3 is TGTGCCAGCTCACCGCGACTTAGCCCGGATACGCAGTATTTT. This encodes CASSPRLSPDTQYF.

In its sample, this clone was seen a few times. The rearrangement uses TRBV29-1 and TRBJ2-1, with a weak D call TRBD1 (6 bases). V lost 5 bases, J lost 2 bases, and 16 bases lay in between. The CDR3 sequence is 15 residues long. Per the germline V gene, CDR1 is SQVTM and CDR2 is ANQGSEA. The CDR3 loop is CSVRLNREPYNEQFF. Here the CDR3 DNA reads TGCAGCGTTCGCCTCAACAGGGAACCCTACAATGAGCAGTTCTTC.

This clone occurred a few times. The CDR3 here is CASSAAQGGSYEQYF. The CDR3 region has the DNA TGCGCCAGCAGCGCGGCACAGGGGGGCTCCTACGAGCAGTACTTC. V is TRBV5-1 and J is TRBJ2-7; 8 nucleotides agree with TRBD1. The trim removed 4 bases at V and 0 bases at J, leaving 6 bases unmatched. The CDR3 is 15 residues long. Per the germline V gene, CDR1 is SGHRS and CDR2 is YFSETQ. The full variable domain, in which reference TRBV5-1 and TRBJ2-7 provide the parts outside the CDR3, is KAGVTQTPRYLIKTRGQQVTLSCSPISGHRSVSWYQQTPGQGLQFLFEYFSETQRNKGNFPGRFSGRQFSNSRSEMNVSTLELGDSALYLCASSAAQGGSYEQYFGPGTRLTVT.

This clone has a single count. The rearrangement joins TRBV5-1 to TRBJ2-7; 8 bases are shared with TRBD1. Looked up from germline, CDR1 is SGHRS and CDR2 is YFSETQ. CDR3 length: 13 residues. J was trimmed by 3 bases and V by 3 bases; bases with no gene match: 2. The CDR3 DNA sequence: TGCGCCAGCAGCTGGGACAGGATCTACGAGCAGTACTTC. This translates into CASSWDRIYEQYF.

The V and J genes are TRBV30 and TRBJ1-5; the match to TRBD1 covers 7 bases. In germline, CDR1 is GTSNPN, CDR2 SVGIG (reference sequence). The V gene end was trimmed by 5 bases and the J gene end by 2 bases; junction bases not matched to a gene: 6. The CDR3 spans 14 residues. CDR3 in DNA: TGTGCCTGGGCAGGGGGACCGGGCAATCAGCCCCAGCATTTT. This codes for CAWAGGPGNQPQHF.

The chain joins TRBV7-9 to TRBJ1-2, with 9 positions matching TRBD1. CDR1 and CDR2 (germline): SEHNR, FQNEAQ (reference sequence). J gave up 2 bases and V 1 base, and 11 bases lay outside the gene matches. The CDR3 runs to 18 residues. CDR3 coding DNA: TGTGCCAGCAGCTTAGAATTATCAAGGGGACAGGGAAACTATGGCTACACCTTC. It specifies CASSLELSRGQGNYGYTF.

This rearrangement joins TRBV6-5 to TRBJ1-2; weak D call: TRBD1 (6 bases). Looked up from germline, CDR1 is MNHEY and CDR2 is SVGAGI. Trimming cost V 2 bases and J 3 bases, with 13 bases left between them. CDR3 size: 15 residues. CDR3 sequence reads: CASSYTGGGYYGYTF. CDR3 bases: TGTGCCAGCAGTTACACCGGGGGGGGCTACTATGGCTACACCTTC.

The chain has TRBV6-5 and TRBJ2-7; possible D gene TRBD2, 5 bases. V dropped 6 bases and J dropped 1 base, with 16 bases sitting between them. The germline V gene encodes CDR1 MNHEY and CDR2 SVGAGI. There are 15 residues in the CDR3. CDR3 sequence reads: CASSQEAGRSYEQYF. The CDR3 DNA reads as TGTGCCAGCAGCCAGGAGGCGGGTAGGTCCTACGAGCAGTACTTC.

The chain recombines TRBV11-2 with TRBJ1-1; 8 nucleotides agree with TRBD1. CDR3 size: 17 residues. Trimming cost V 5 bases and J 2 bases; bases outside gene matches: 13. Per the germline V gene, CDR1 is SGHAT and CDR2 is FQNNGV. CDR3 nucleotides: TGTGCCAGCAGCGCGAAACAGGGGGGATGGTCAAACACTGAAGCTTTCTTT. Its translation: CASSAKQGGWSNTEAFF.

The rearrangement joins TRBV6-5 to TRBJ1-4; 8 bases line up with TRBD1. Germline CDR1 reads MNHEY; CDR2 reads SVGAGI. After removal of 6 bases from V and 7 bases from J, the junction contained 10 bases not matched to a gene. The CDR3 loop spans 15 amino acids. CDR3 amino acids: CASSQTGTGSEKLFF. The CDR3 nucleotides read TGTGCCAGCAGCCAAACCGGGACAGGCTCTGAAAAACTGTTTTTT.

In nucleotides, the CDR3 is TGTGCCAGCAGCTTAGGAGACAGGAAGTATTTT. Encoded protein: CASSLGDRKYF. The chain couples TRBV7-2 to TRBJ2-3, with D perhaps TRBD1 (6 bases). Germline CDR1 and CDR2: SGHTA and FQGNSA. CDR3 length: 11 residues. Deletions cut 1 base from V and 13 bases from J, with 9 bases between. Combining the CDR3 with reference TRBV7-2 and TRBJ2-3 gives the whole variable domain GAGVSQSPSNKVTEKGKDVELRCDPISGHTALYWYRQSLGQGLEFLIYFQGNSAPDKSGLPSDRFSAERTGGSVSTLTIQRTQQEDSAVYLCASSLGDRKYFGPGTRLTVL.

This clone was detected only a few times. The genes are TRBV30 and TRBJ2-7; perhaps TRBD2 as D (6 bases). V lost 7 bases and J 0 bases, leaving 13 bases between the germline ends. This CDR3 spans 13 amino acids. The V gene's germline CDR1 is GTSNPN and CDR2 SVGIG (reference sequence). CDR3 DNA: TGTGCCTCGGGGCGGGACTCCTCCTACGAGCAGTACTTC. It codes for CASGRDSSYEQYF. Supplemented by reference TRBV30 and TRBJ2-7, the full variable domain reads SQTIHQWPATLVQPVGSPLSLECTVEGTSNPNLYWYRQAAGRGLQLLFYSVGIGQISSEVPQNLSASRPQDRQFILSSKKLLLSDSGFYLCASGRDSSYEQYFGPGTRLTVT.

This chain joins TRBV28 and TRBJ1-2; D not certain. The CDR3 consists of 14 residues. The V gene lost 6 bases and the J gene lost 0 bases, with 11 bases spanning the gap. Germline V gives CDR1 MDHEN, CDR2 SYDVKM. CDR3 residues: CASSIGAANYGYTF. The CDR3 DNA follows: TGTGCCAGCAGCATTGGAGCCGCTAACTATGGCTACACCTTC.

The CDR3 bases are TGTGCCAGCAGTGCAGAGACAGAGAACACTGAAGCTTTCTTT. Its translation: CASSAETENTEAFF. The chain employs TRBV28 and TRBJ1-1, with D possibly matching TRBD1 (5 bases). V lost 5 bases to trimming and J lost 1 base, with 11 bases between them. From germline, CDR1 is MDHEN and CDR2 SYDVKM. This CDR3 has 14 amino acids. The full variable domain, its missing parts supplied by reference TRBV28 and TRBJ1-1, is DVKVTQSSRYLVKRTGEKVFLECVQDMDHENMFWYRQDPGLGLRLIYFSYDVKMKEKGDIPEGYSVSREKKERFSLILESASTNQTSMYLCASSAETENTEAFFGQGTRLTVV.

The rearrangement uses TRBV9 and TRBJ1-1; maybe TRBD1 (6 bases). Germline CDR1 reads SGDLS; CDR2 reads YYNGEE. Deletions cut 0 bases from V and 4 bases from J, with 13 bases between. The CDR3 is 15 amino acids. This CDR3 reads CASSVGAGGRTEAFF. The CDR3 DNA reads as TGTGCCAGCAGCGTAGGAGCGGGGGGCCGCACTGAAGCTTTCTTT.

The chain has TRBV4-2 and TRBJ1-5, with a possible D match to TRBD1 (6 bases). V was cut by 3 bases and J by 3 bases, with 15 bases left in between. The CDR3 is 16 amino acids. Looked up from germline, CDR1 is LGHNA and CDR2 is YNFKEQ. The CDR3 bases are TGTGCCAGCAGCCATGCGACCGGGGACAACAATCAGCCCCAGCATTTT. Its protein is CASSHATGDNNQPQHF.

The count of this clone is one. This chain uses TRBV5-1 with TRBJ2-3; 7 positions agree with TRBD2. V shed 5 bases, J shed 0 bases, and the junction held 9 bases outside the gene matches. Germline CDR1 is SGHRS and CDR2 is YFSETQ. The CDR3 consists of 16 residues. The CDR3 nucleotides read TGCGCCAGCAGTTGGGCTAGCGGACCTAGCACAGATACGCAGTATTTT. The encoded protein is CASSWASGPSTDTQYF.